Below, 18 T cell receptor beta chains from the same sample are listed, as sequenced in a study of blood T cell repertoires in COVID-19. Clones were read by immunoSEQ multiplex PCR, and TCRdb kept only the in-frame ones, dropping some. The table lists under 250,000 clones, roughly 88% of them singletons. Sequencing was carried out using peripheral blood. Every receptor here comes from a woman aged 25 to 39 with COVID-19, enrolled during active disease.

The chain has TRBV6-5 and TRBJ1-1; D is ambiguous. Between the trimmed V and J ends, which lost 5 bases and 11 bases, there was a span of 18 bases. Germline V gene sequence: CDR1 MNHEY, CDR2 SVGAGI. The length of the CDR3 is 13 residues. CDR3 in amino acids: CASSLTISGGAFF. The CDR3, as DNA: TGTGCCAGCAGTCTTACGATTTCTGGAGGGGCTTTCTTT.

This chain joins TRBV5-1 and TRBJ1-6, with TRBD1 matching 9 bases. The J segment lost 6 bases and the V segment lost 3 bases, leaving 1 base of the junction unmatched. The CDR3 is 14 amino acids. Germline V gene data show CDR1 as SGHRS and CDR2 as YFSETQ. The CDR3 bases are TGCGCCAGCAGCTCACAGGGGGCTAATTCACCCCTCCACTTT. Amino acid sequence: CASSSQGANSPLHF.

The rearrangement links TRBV19 to TRBJ2-1; 7 bases fit TRBD2. The CDR3 totals 15 residues. CDR1 is LNHDA, CDR2 SQIVND, per germline (reference sequence). With 1 base clipped from V and 6 bases from J, the junction kept 6 bases outside the gene matches. CDR3 in DNA: TGTGCCAGTAGTATAGTTGCGGGAGACGGCAATGAGCAGTTCTTC. Translated: CASSIVAGDGNEQFF.

V is TRBV4-2 and J is TRBJ2-2; 8 nucleotides agree with TRBD2. V was clipped by 0 bases and J by 5 bases; unmatched bases: 8. Germline loops: CDR1 LGHNA, CDR2 YNFKEQ. The CDR3 consists of 17 residues. CDR3 sequence (DNA): TGTGCCAGCAGCCAAGATGGACGGGGGGGTTGGACCGGGGAGCTGTTTTTT. It specifies CASSQDGRGGWTGELFF.

This clone came up once. V is TRBV2 and J is TRBJ1-1, with 8 bases aligning to TRBD1. This CDR3 is 15 amino acids long. CDR1 and CDR2 (germline): SNHLY, FYNNEI. Germline trimming cut 8 bases from V and 7 bases from J; bases unmatched to any gene: 15. The CDR3 reads CASRGQAGLRGEAFF. The CDR3 nucleotides are TGTGCCAGCCGGGGACAGGCAGGTCTTAGGGGTGAAGCTTTCTTT.

This clone was recorded once. The chain couples TRBV5-8 to TRBJ2-3; 9 bases map to TRBD1. The germline V gene has CDR1 SGHTS and CDR2 YDEGEE. Losses at the gene ends were 4 bases for V and 3 bases for J; bases not matched to a gene: 9. CDR3 length: 16 amino acids. CDR3 in DNA: TGTGCCAGCAGCCCCGGTCTGGACAGGGGAACAGATACGCAGTATTTT. Protein sequence: CASSPGLDRGTDTQYF.

This chain links TRBV12-3 or TRBV12-4 with TRBJ2-1, with 7 bases identical to TRBD1. This CDR3 is built from 13 residues. Trimming cost V 5 bases and J 12 bases; bases outside gene matches: 10. The CDR3 loop is CASSKNRGEGQFF. The CDR3 DNA is TGTGCCAGCAGTAAAAACAGGGGTGAAGGGCAGTTCTTC.

The gene calls are TRBV27 and TRBJ2-7, with TRBD1 matching 7 bases. The CDR3 covers 14 residues. Germline values: CDR1 MNHEY, CDR2 SMNVEV (reference sequence). Unmatched junction bases numbered 2, after V lost 1 base and J lost 2 bases. CDR3 sequence reads: CASSLYRGPYEQYF. The CDR3 DNA reads TGTGCCAGCAGTTTATACAGGGGCCCCTACGAGCAGTACTTC.

This CDR3 is CASSLGLGLDGYTF. Written as DNA, the CDR3 is TGTGCCAGCAGCTTAGGTTTGGGGCTGGATGGCTACACCTTC. This sequence joins TRBV11-2 and TRBJ1-2; D may be TRBD1 (5 bases). Per the germline V gene, CDR1 is SGHAT and CDR2 is FQNNGV. V was pared by 1 base and J by 6 bases, with 12 bases between. CDR3 length: 14 residues.

The V call is TRBV15, the J call TRBJ2-7, with TRBD1 identical over 8 bases. J lost 1 base, V lost 0 bases, and 5 bases had no gene match. The CDR3 loop spans 16 amino acids. Germline CDR1 LNHNV, CDR2 YYDKDF (reference sequence). CDR3 protein: CATSRDFRDRSYEQYV. CDR3 bases: TGTGCCACCAGCAGAGACTTCCGGGACAGGTCCTACGAGCAGTACGTC.

J is TRBJ1-2 and V is TRBV6-5; unclear D gene. Germline-derived CDR1 and CDR2 are MNHEY and SVGAGI. V was clipped by 4 bases and J by 7 bases, with 13 bases between them. This CDR3 is 13 amino acids long. DNA of the CDR3: TGTGCCAGCAGTTCCCGGGAGTTTTCTGGCTACACCTTC. It codes for CASSSREFSGYTF.

The chain employs TRBV29-1 and TRBJ2-1; tentatively, D is TRBD2 (7 bases). Germline assignment: CDR1 SQVTM and CDR2 ANQGSEA. Trimming took off 8 bases at V and 7 bases at J, with 15 bases between the two ends. This CDR3 comprises 12 residues. CDR3: CSPGGGGNEQFF. CDR3 nucleotide sequence: TGCAGCCCGGGGGGAGGGGGAAATGAGCAGTTCTTC.

This chain connects TRBV7-8 to TRBJ2-2, with D perhaps matching TRBD2 (5 bases). The CDR3 runs 16 residues. CDR1 and CDR2 (germline): SGHVS, FQNEAQ. Trimming pared 3 bases from V and 0 bases from J, leaving 11 bases between. The CDR3 reads CASSFQAEPNTGELFF. The DNA for the CDR3 is TGTGCCAGCAGCTTCCAAGCGGAACCGAACACCGGGGAGCTGTTTTTT.

This clone showed up just a few times. This rearrangement joins TRBV4-2 to TRBJ1-5, with a possible D match to TRBD1 (6 bases). This CDR3 region has 16 residues. Deletions cut 3 bases from V and 4 bases from J, with 16 bases between. Germline CDR1 is LGHNA and CDR2 is YNFKEQ. This CDR3 reads CASSQSQGPDNQPQHF. CDR3 nucleotide sequence: TGTGCCAGCAGCCAGTCACAGGGACCGGATAATCAGCCCCAGCATTTT.

This rearrangement joins TRBV19 to TRBJ1-2; TRBD1 agrees at 7 bases. After removal of 5 bases from V and 0 bases from J, the junction contained 6 bases not matched to a gene. Per germline, CDR1 LNHDA and CDR2 SQIVND (reference sequence). This CDR3 is 15 amino acids long. CDR3 nucleotides: TGTGCCAGTAGTCACACCGGGACAGCTAACTATGGCTACACCTTC. Translation: CASSHTGTANYGYTF.

The chain joins TRBV5-1 to TRBJ1-4; D is undetermined. The CDR3 consists of 17 residues. The germline V and J ends were trimmed by 0 bases and 5 bases, with 17 bases remaining between them. CDR1 is SGHRS, CDR2 YFSETQ, per germline. The CDR3 loop is CASSLGWAGKPNEKLFF. CDR3 DNA: TGCGCCAGCAGCTTGGGTTGGGCCGGGAAGCCAAATGAAAAACTGTTTTTT.

This chain connects TRBV5-6 to TRBJ2-1; a possible D gene is TRBD2 (5 bases). From germline, CDR1 is SGHDT and CDR2 YYEEEE. V lost 4 bases to trimming and J lost 7 bases, with 21 bases between them. The length of the CDR3 is 16 residues. The CDR3 reads CASSPIAGSGWNEQFF. CDR3 nucleotides: TGTGCCAGCAGCCCCATTGCGGGTTCCGGTTGGAATGAGCAGTTCTTC.

The rearrangement uses TRBV30 and TRBJ1-1; the match to TRBD1 covers 8 bases. The germline CDR1 and CDR2 sequences are GTSNPN and SVGIG (reference sequence). The ends lost 4 bases at V and 2 bases at J; junction bases unmatched: 6. The CDR3 length is 14 residues. The CDR3 region is CAWTPTGANTEAFF. CDR3 coding DNA: TGTGCCTGGACCCCGACAGGGGCCAACACTGAAGCTTTCTTT.